This T cell receptor beta chain is from a study of blood T cell repertoires in COVID-19. Study context: Nucleic acid was either cDNA or gDNA, and it came from T cells, B-cell-depleted T cells, or PBMCs.

This clone was observed once. In the original workflow: Reference gene primer amplification gave nucleated cell count estimates. The protocol was immunoSEQ multiplex PCR, while the TCRdb copy is restricted to in-frame clones and leaves out a portion. For V, J and clone size, that table is used; D and trimming come from the DNA. The data contain around 700,000 clones, about nine tenths of them singletons. This TCR was recovered from a woman aged 18-35 years with acute or convalescent COVID-19. Sequenced input: peripheral blood.

The CDR3 sequence is CASSIGQVAGYTF. CDR3 nucleotides: TGTGCCAGTAGTATAGGGCAGGTGGCTGGCTACACCTTC. This chain uses TRBV19 with TRBJ1-2; D not certain. Germline CDR1 reads LNHDA; CDR2 reads SQIVND (reference sequence). This CDR3 spans 13 amino acids. V was pared by 1 base and J by 7 bases, with 10 bases between.